The 22 T cell receptor beta chains presented below share a single source sample, sequenced in a study of PD-1 blockade in classical Hodgkin lymphoma. Time point: cycle 4 day 1 (C4D1), after 6 weeks of nivolumab. Brentuximab vedotin exposure varied among the patients, all of whom had relapsed after autologous stem cell transplantation. Repertoires were generated with immunoSEQ multiplex PCR, while TCRdb's copy carries only in-frame clones and drops some. Here the sample spans about 94,000 clones, about 93% being singletons. Sequenced here: peripheral blood mononuclear cells (PBMCs), sampled before the fourth cycle of nivolumab. The origin of the receptors is a human donor with classical Hodgkin lymphoma.

The genes are TRBV28 and TRBJ2-7; D gene uncertain. CDR1 MDHEN and CDR2 SYDVKM come from the germline V gene. CDR3 length: 12 amino acids. V was shortened by 5 bases and J by 6 bases, with 11 bases between the two germline ends. The CDR3 region is CASSLPPFEQYF. The CDR3 DNA sequence: TGTGCCAGCAGTCTCCCCCCTTTCGAGCAGTACTTC.

In this sample, this clone turned up once. The V call is TRBV30, the J call TRBJ2-7; 7 nucleotides match TRBD1. V shed 1 base and J 7 bases; nucleotides not matched to a gene: 10. The CDR3 has 14 residues. Germline V CDR1 and CDR2: GTSNPN, SVGIG (reference sequence). The CDR3 DNA sequence: TGTGCCTGGAGTGCCTCGGACAGGCGAGGGGAGCAGTACTTC. Protein product: CAWSASDRRGEQYF.

The V gene is TRBV6-4, the J gene TRBJ2-3; 9 bases fit TRBD2. With V trimmed by 0 bases and J by 2 bases, 3 bases remained unmatched. Germline CDR1 and CDR2: MRHNA and SNTAGT. CDR3 size: 16 residues. CDR3 bases: TGTGCCAGCAGTGACTCTAGCGGGAGTTACACAGATACGCAGTATTTT. Its translation: CASSDSSGSYTDTQYF.

V usage is TRBV19 and J usage is TRBJ2-7, with D unresolved. The CDR3 consists of 12 residues. The V end was cut by 3 bases, the J end by 4 bases, with 7 bases between. The germline V gene encodes CDR1 LNHDA and CDR2 SQIVND (reference sequence). CDR3 region: CASSIPGYEQYF. The CDR3 DNA sequence: TGTGCCAGTAGTATTCCCGGTTACGAGCAGTACTTC.

The chain joins TRBV19 to TRBJ2-1; D might be TRBD2 (6 bases). The CDR3 is 16 amino acids. Germline CDR1 is LNHDA and CDR2 is SQIVND (reference sequence). Trimming pared 8 bases from V and 1 base from J, leaving 18 bases between. The CDR3 nucleotides read TGTGCCAGTCACGACCCGGGAGACCCTTCCTACAATGAGCAGTTCTTC. Translating it yields CASHDPGDPSYNEQFF.

CDR3: CASSLVAGGTDTQYF. CDR3 sequence (DNA): TGTGCCAGCAGCTTGGTGGCGGGAGGCACAGATACGCAGTATTTT. This chain links TRBV5-4 with TRBJ2-3, with 7 bases aligning to TRBD2. Germline-derived CDR1 and CDR2 are SGHNT and YYREEE (reference sequence). J lost 1 base, V lost 0 bases, and 2 bases had no gene match. There are 15 residues in the CDR3.

This clone is a singleton in its sample. CDR3 residues: CASSFGATSRGYTF. The DNA of the CDR3 is TGTGCCAGCAGCTTCGGAGCCACATCGCGTGGCTACACCTTC. V usage is TRBV5-8 and J usage is TRBJ1-2; D ambiguous. Deletions cut 2 bases from V and 7 bases from J, with 15 bases between. Germline CDR1 is SGHTS and CDR2 is YDEGEE. The CDR3 spans 14 residues.

The V gene is TRBV19, the J gene TRBJ1-5, with 8 bases lining up with TRBD1. The ends lost 6 bases at V and 0 bases at J; junction bases unmatched: 10. There are 17 residues in the CDR3. Germline CDR1 and CDR2: LNHDA and SQIVND (reference sequence). Written as DNA, the CDR3 is TGTGCCAGTAGACGACAGGGGAAGGAGTATAGCAATCAGCCCCAGCATTTT. It specifies CASRRQGKEYSNQPQHF.

The chain links TRBV4-2 to TRBJ2-5; 7 bases map to TRBD2. The J call may be wrong; the DNA end is better matched by TRBJ2-7. The CDR3 length is 14 residues. Germline V gene data show CDR1 as LGHNA and CDR2 as YNFKEQ. CDR3: CASSQEAGAYEQYF. Written as DNA, the CDR3 is TGTGCCAGCAGCCAAGAGGCGGGGGCCTACGAGCAGTACTTC.

The V and J genes are TRBV27 and TRBJ2-1, with 12 nucleotides matching TRBD2. Germline CDR1 reads MNHEY; CDR2 reads SMNVEV (reference sequence). The ends lost 7 bases at V and 6 bases at J; junction bases unmatched: 7. The CDR3 extends over 15 amino acids. As DNA, the CDR3 is TGTGCCAGCACGACTAGCGGGGGCGCCCCCAATGAGCAGTTCTTC. Translation gives CASTTSGGAPNEQFF.

The chain is built from TRBV10-1 and TRBJ2-2, with TRBD2 matching over 8 bases. Per the germline V gene, CDR1 is WNHNN and CDR2 is SYGVQD (reference sequence). This CDR3 is 17 amino acids long. Trimming removed 5 bases from V and 2 bases from J; junction bases left unmatched: 10. The CDR3 loop is CASSFPSGSINTGELFF. CDR3 in DNA: TGCGCCAGCAGTTTCCCCAGCGGGAGTATAAACACCGGGGAGCTGTTTTTT.

This chain uses TRBV19 with TRBJ1-5; possible D gene TRBD1, 5 bases. The V gene lost 4 bases and the J gene lost 1 base, with 14 bases spanning the gap. Germline-derived CDR1 and CDR2 are LNHDA and SQIVND (reference sequence). CDR3 size: 16 residues. CDR3 sequence (DNA): TGTGCCAGTAGTACCCGATCCCCAGGGAGCAATCAGCCCCAGCATTTT. Translated, it gives CASSTRSPGSNQPQHF.

The chain employs TRBV6-6 and TRBJ2-7, with unresolved D. The CDR3 spans 16 residues. The germline gives CDR1 MNHNY, CDR2 SVGAGI (reference sequence). Between the trimmed V and J ends, which lost 0 bases and 1 base, there was a span of 13 bases. The CDR3 DNA is TGTGCCAGCAGTTACTCCCCAGGATTTAGTTCCTACGAGCAGTACTTC. As protein: CASSYSPGFSSYEQYF.

The table lists this clone with a count of one. J is TRBJ2-3 and V is TRBV29-1; the D is unclear. The germline V gene has CDR1 SQVTM and CDR2 ANQGSEA. V gave up 2 bases and J gave up 0 bases, with 12 bases separating them. This CDR3 region has 15 residues. The CDR3 loop reads CSVELAVSSTDTQYF. CDR3 coding DNA: TGCAGCGTTGAATTGGCCGTCTCTAGCACAGATACGCAGTATTTT.

V is TRBV6-5 and J is TRBJ2-1; 12 positions match TRBD2. The CDR3 runs 15 residues. J gave up 6 bases and V 6 bases, and 6 bases lay outside the gene matches. CDR1 and CDR2 from the germline V gene are MNHEY and SVGAGI. Here the CDR3 DNA reads TGTGCCAGCAGCGTACTAGCGGGAGGAGCCAATGAGCAGTTCTTC. Protein product: CASSVLAGGANEQFF.

The rearrangement uses TRBV5-1 and TRBJ1-1; 9 bases fit TRBD1. Trimming took 5 bases from V and 5 from J; bases not matched to a gene: 13. Germline assignment: CDR1 SGHRS and CDR2 YFSETQ. The CDR3 contains 16 residues. Here the CDR3 reads CASSPIPGQGVTEAFF. The DNA of the CDR3 is TGCGCCAGCAGTCCAATTCCGGGACAGGGTGTTACTGAAGCTTTCTTT.

As regards this clone: Other DNA sequences in the same sample also yield this CDR3. The rearrangement joins TRBV5-1 to TRBJ1-3; D uncertain. Germline loops: CDR1 SGHRS, CDR2 YFSETQ. V dropped 0 bases and J dropped 0 bases, with 10 bases sitting between them. This CDR3 has 16 residues. The chain's CDR3 is CASSLDSGLSGNTIYF. The CDR3 nucleotides read TGCGCCAGCAGCTTGGACAGCGGCCTCTCTGGAAACACCATATATTTT.

The J gene is TRBJ2-5, the V gene TRBV5-1; D is perhaps TRBD1 or TRBD2 (5 bases each). The CDR3 consists of 17 residues. Germline V lookup: CDR1 SGHRS, CDR2 YFSETQ. Trimming pared 0 bases from V and 2 bases from J, leaving 17 bases between. In DNA form, the CDR3 reads TGCGCCAGCAGCTTGGAAGGCCTGAGGGGTGCACAAGAGACCCAGTACTTC. This gives the protein CASSLEGLRGAQETQYF.

The rearrangement joins TRBV28 to TRBJ2-7, with TRBD1 matching 9 bases. CDR3 length: 14 amino acids. V shed 3 bases, J shed 3 bases, and the junction held 3 bases outside the gene matches. Germline lookup yields CDR1 MDHEN and CDR2 SYDVKM. CDR3: CASSLPGQGYEQYF. The DNA for the CDR3 is TGTGCCAGCAGTTTGCCGGGACAGGGCTACGAGCAGTACTTC. Supplemented by reference TRBV28 and TRBJ2-7, the full variable domain reads DVKVTQSSRYLVKRTGEKVFLECVQDMDHENMFWYRQDPGLGLRLIYFSYDVKMKEKGDIPEGYSVSREKKERFSLILESASTNQTSMYLCASSLPGQGYEQYFGPGTRLTVT.

The V gene is TRBV2, the J gene TRBJ1-1, with 7 bases identical to TRBD1. V shed 0 bases, J shed 1 base, and the junction held 5 bases outside the gene matches. CDR3 length: 16 amino acids. CDR1 is SNHLY and CDR2 is FYNNEI in the germline V gene. The CDR3 DNA is TGTGCCAGCAGTGAAGCGCTCGGGACAGCGAACACTGAAGCTTTCTTT. This codes for CASSEALGTANTEAFF.

The chain couples TRBV27 to TRBJ1-1; D gene ambiguous. The CDR3 is made up of 16 amino acids. Trimming pared 2 bases from V and 3 bases from J, leaving 16 bases between. CDR1 is MNHEY, CDR2 SMNVEV, per germline (reference sequence). In nucleotides, the CDR3 is TGTGCCAGCAGTTTAAATCCCGTTTTGTCGGACACTGAAGCTTTCTTT. Encoded protein: CASSLNPVLSDTEAFF.

V is TRBV5-8 and J is TRBJ1-2; D might be TRBD1 (6 bases). Trimming took 2 bases from V and 9 from J, leaving 8 bases between them. The CDR3 has 11 residues. Per germline, CDR1 SGHTS and CDR2 YDEGEE. The CDR3 loop is CASSLWDSYTF. CDR3 in DNA: TGTGCCAGCAGCTTATGGGACAGCTACACCTTC.